This T cell receptor beta chain was profiled in a study of T cell changes during pregnancy in multiple sclerosis. The junction had 6 bases not matched to a gene; V was cut back by 5 bases and J by 3 bases. The CDR3 extends over 15 amino acids. CDR1 and CDR2 from the germline V gene are MNHEY and SMNVEV (reference sequence). Measured with immunoSEQ multiplex PCR; TCRdb has only the in-frame clones, and not every one. This sample carries about 79,000 clones, 85% to 95% of them seen once, and the ten largest clones take approximately 0.47%. This chain joins TRBV27 and TRBJ1-5, with 8 bases identical to TRBD1. The specimen comprised CD4+ T cells from peripheral blood mononuclear cells, sampled in the second trimester of pregnancy. This sequence was found in a female donor with multiple sclerosis, enrolled in a pregnancy study. CDR3 amino acids: CASSIRTGPNQPQHF. The CDR3 bases are TGTGCCAGCAGTATTAGGACAGGGCCCAATCAGCCCCAGCATTTT.